The 15 T cell receptor beta chains listed next were all sequenced from one sample in a study of CD4 T cells in relation to SARS-CoV-2 and coronaviruses (dated by TCRdb to about 2021). CD4+ T cells from unexposed donors were collected before the COVID-19 pandemic (2011-2018). Following 10 days of culture, the EasySep CD4+ T cell isolation kit was used to isolate CD4+ T cells. These receptors have no identified antigens. The library was generated by the immunoSEQ multiplex PCR assay. TCRdb stores this immuneACCESS table with in-frame sequences only. Part of the clones is absent; in the studies checked, under half of the shortfall reflects unresolved V genes, and no reason is known for the rest. This sample gives 16,000 or so clones in total; roughly 80% of them show up just once. The ten largest clonotypes hold under 50% of the sample. The sample consisted of CD4+ T cells from PBMCs, cultured in vitro. Source of these receptors: a human donor in good health.

The rearrangement uses TRBV3-1 (or the pseudogene TRBV3-2) and TRBJ1-2; 7 bases agree with TRBD1. Looked up from germline, CDR1 is LGHDT and CDR2 is YNNKEL (reference sequence). The CDR3 is 14 residues long. V lost 4 bases to trimming and J lost 4 bases; unmatched junction nucleotides: 6. The DNA of the CDR3 is TGTGCCAGCAGCCGAAACAGGGGAGGCTATGGCTACACCTTC. It is translated as CASSRNRGGYGYTF.

The chain joins TRBV30 to TRBJ1-2; D ambiguous. This CDR3 region has 14 residues. Germline CDR1 and CDR2: GTSNPN and SVGIG (reference sequence). The germline V and J ends were trimmed by 1 base and 5 bases, with 14 bases remaining between them. The CDR3 loop is CAWSANGLGYGYTF. CDR3 DNA sequence: TGTGCCTGGAGTGCCAACGGCCTGGGGTATGGCTACACCTTC.

CDR3 bases: TGTGCCAGCAGCCAAGGACTGAGAAGCTCCTATAATTCACCCCTCCACTTT. This codes for CASSQGLRSSYNSPLHF. This rearrangement joins TRBV3-1 (or the pseudogene TRBV3-2) to TRBJ1-6; unclear D gene. The germline gives CDR1 LGHDT, CDR2 YNNKEL (reference sequence). The CDR3 extends over 17 amino acids. The ends were cut back, 1 base at V and 0 bases at J, with 10 bases in the middle.

V usage is TRBV30 and J usage is TRBJ2-1, with D perhaps matching TRBD1 (5 bases). This CDR3 has 12 amino acids. The germline V gene encodes CDR1 GTSNPN and CDR2 SVGIG (reference sequence). V lost 2 bases and J lost 9, with 11 bases in between. The CDR3 DNA reads TGTGCCTGGAGTAAAGGGGTCGGTGAGCAGTTCTTC. Its translation is CAWSKGVGEQFF.

This chain links TRBV30 with TRBJ1-5; D gene ambiguous. V shed 2 bases and J shed 7 bases, with 15 bases lying between them. This CDR3 region has 14 residues. The germline V gene has CDR1 GTSNPN and CDR2 SVGIG (reference sequence). The CDR3 nucleotides read TGTGCCTGGAGTTTCAGTAGCACGGACCAGCCCCAGCATTTT. This translates into CAWSFSSTDQPQHF.

The gene calls are TRBV15 and TRBJ2-7, with D possibly being TRBD2 (6 bases). With 0 bases removed from V and 4 bases from J, the gap between germline ends came to 10 bases. This CDR3 comprises 14 residues. Germline CDR1 is LNHNV and CDR2 is YYDKDF (reference sequence). The CDR3 region has the DNA TGTGCCACCAGCAGAGATCTGGAGGGGTACGAGCAGTACTTC. Translation: CATSRDLEGYEQYF.

This clone was detected only once. CDR3 DNA sequence: TGTGCATCGGGACAGGGCGTTAGAGAGACCCAGTACTTC. Translating it yields CASGQGVRETQYF. The chain recombines TRBV19 with TRBJ2-5, with TRBD1 matching 9 bases. CDR3 length: 13 amino acids. Germline V lookup: CDR1 LNHDA, CDR2 SQIVND (reference sequence). Full variable domain (missing parts from reference TRBV19 and TRBJ2-5): DGGITQSPKYLFRKEGQNVTLSCEQNLNHDAMYWYRQDPGQGLRLIYYSQIVNDFQKGDIAEGYSVSREKKESFPLTVTSAQKNPTAFYLCASGQGVRETQYFGPGTRLLVL.

This clone has a single count. This chain links TRBV7-2 with TRBJ2-1; weak D call: TRBD2 (6 bases). CDR3 length equals 15 residues. V was cut by 1 base and J by 3 bases, with 10 bases left in between. The germline V gene has CDR1 SGHTA and CDR2 FQGNSA. CDR3 DNA: TGTGCCAGCAGCTTAGATGTCGGGAGCTACAATGAGCAGTTCTTC. This encodes CASSLDVGSYNEQFF.

The chain recombines TRBV20-1 with TRBJ2-5; D is undetermined. The CDR3 is 11 residues long. The V end lost 2 bases, the J end lost 2 bases, and 3 bases lay between the germline ends. Per the germline V gene, CDR1 is DFQATT and CDR2 is SNEGSKA (reference sequence). This CDR3 reads CSARMQETQYF. The DNA for the CDR3 is TGCAGTGCTAGAATGCAAGAGACCCAGTACTTC.

This rearrangement joins TRBV3-1 (or the pseudogene TRBV3-2) to TRBJ1-1; tentative D call: TRBD1 (5 bases). The CDR3 length is 14 residues. V was shortened by 1 base and J by 4 bases, with 10 bases between the two germline ends. CDR1 is LGHDT and CDR2 is YNNKEL in the germline V gene (reference sequence). The CDR3 is CASSQAGMGTEAFF. As DNA, the CDR3 is TGTGCCAGCAGCCAAGCAGGGATGGGCACTGAAGCTTTCTTT.

This sequence joins TRBV27 and TRBJ2-5, with 8 bases fitting TRBD2. The CDR3 is 15 amino acids. V shed 5 bases, J shed 5 bases, and the junction held 10 bases outside the gene matches. Germline V gene lookup returns CDR1 MNHEY and CDR2 SMNVEV (reference sequence). DNA of the CDR3: TGTGCCAGCAGTCCCCGAGTAGCGGGATTGGAGACCCAGTACTTC. Its protein product is CASSPRVAGLETQYF.

The chain uses TRBV19 and TRBJ2-1; D is unclear. This CDR3 has 14 residues. Trimming pared 6 bases from V and 1 base from J, leaving 10 bases between. Germline CDR1 and CDR2: LNHDA and SQIVND (reference sequence). Here the CDR3 DNA reads TGTGCCAGTAGCCGACAAGTATCCTACAATGAGCAGTTCTTC. This gives the protein CASSRQVSYNEQFF.

This clone was detected a few times. J is TRBJ2-1 and V is TRBV15; 14 bases map to TRBD2. The germline V gene has CDR1 LNHNV and CDR2 YYDKDF (reference sequence). The CDR3 consists of 15 residues. V shed 4 bases and J 8 bases; nucleotides not matched to a gene: 4. As DNA, the CDR3 is TGTGCCACCAGCACATCGGGACTAGCGGGAGATGAGCAGTTCTTC. Residues: CATSTSGLAGDEQFF. The full variable domain, rest sourced from reference TRBV15 and TRBJ2-1, is DAMVIQNPRYQVTQFGKPVTLSCSQTLNHNVMYWYQQKSSQAPKLLFHYYDKDFNNEADTPDNFQSRRPNTSFCFLDIRSPGLGDTAMYLCATSTSGLAGDEQFFGPGTRLTVL.

The chain employs TRBV5-1 and TRBJ2-7; 8 bases are shared with TRBD2. V shed 5 bases, J shed 3 bases, and the junction held 7 bases outside the gene matches. The CDR3 length is 14 residues. The germline V gene has CDR1 SGHRS and CDR2 YFSETQ. CDR3 sequence: CASRPLAGVYEQYF. The CDR3 DNA follows: TGCGCCAGCAGGCCTCTAGCGGGTGTCTACGAGCAGTACTTC.

The chain combines TRBV7-6 with TRBJ2-1, with 9 bases fitting TRBD2. This CDR3 region has 15 residues. Germline CDR1 SGHVS, CDR2 FNYEAQ. J gave up 3 bases and V 4 bases, and 4 bases lay outside the gene matches. CDR3 DNA: TGTGCCAGCAGCTCCGGGACTAGCTACTACAATGAGCAGTTCTTC. Amino acid sequence: CASSSGTSYYNEQFF.